This TCR beta chain was found in a study of blood T cell repertoires in COVID-19. For the study at large: Donors in the United States, Italy and Spain gave samples during acute or convalescent COVID-19.

V dropped 2 bases and J dropped 3; count of bases not matched to a gene: 10. Germline lookup yields CDR1 MGHRA and CDR2 YSYEKL. The CDR3 runs 17 residues. Assay used: immunoSEQ multiplex PCR; TCRdb lists only in-frame clones, some missing. Altogether around 250,000 clones are present, roughly 88% being singletons, with the ten largest covering 2% to 2.5%. Sequencing used peripheral blood. The source of this sequence is a man aged 25-45 years who had recovered from COVID-19. The rearrangement joins TRBV4-1 to TRBJ2-5; 9 nucleotides align to TRBD2. CDR3 coding DNA: TGCGCCAGCAGCCAACCACTCATAGCGGGGGAGGAAGAGACCCAGTACTTC. As protein: CASSQPLIAGEEETQYF.